This T cell receptor (beta chain) was captured by sequencing in a study of shared clonotypes between healthy human individuals. In its sample, this clone was seen a few times. The V gene lost 0 bases and the J gene lost 4 bases, with 15 bases spanning the gap. This CDR3 has 16 residues. Germline V gene lookup returns CDR1 MNHEY and CDR2 SVGAGI. The data were produced by immunoSEQ multiplex PCR, yet TCRdb's version contains in-frame clones alone and is incomplete. The data contain 550,000 to 700,000 clones, more than 70% of them singletons. The chain employs TRBV6-5 and TRBJ1-1, with D perhaps TRBD1 (6 bases). This clonotype was obtained from a woman aged 25 to 39 in good health. The material sequenced was memory CD4+ T cells sorted from blood. Subset denoted: CD45RA-negative fraction. CDR3 coding DNA: TGTGCCAGCAGTTACTCGACGGCAGGGGTGGGCACTGAAGCTTTCTTT. Its translation: CASSYSTAGVGTEAFF.